This TCR delta chain originates from a study of γδ T cells in repeated Plasmodium falciparum infection. Study-level background: Donors had four controlled P. falciparum NF54 infections over approximately 640 days.

This clone has a count of ten or more. Its target is not known. The TCRdb protein comes from a much larger clone and disagrees with this DNA's translation at residue 11, likely due to a read error; the protein given here is derived from the DNA. TCRdb re-processed the multiplex PCR reads via CATT. The data show around 49,000 delta-chain clones, 1.5% to 2% seen once. Study results and caveats: Donors in Mali lived in a small rural village, largely one ethnic group. Repeated controlled infections reportedly drove waves of new clonotype selection in Vdelta2-negative, mostly Vdelta1+, gammadelta repertoires.

Flow sorting of PBMC yielded separate Vgamma9/Vdelta2+ and Vdelta2-negative gammadelta T cell populations for bulk repertoire analysis. The CDR3 contains 16 residues. Germline V CDR1 and CDR2: TSWWSYY, QGS. The ends were cut back, 5 bases at V and 10 bases at J, with 26 bases in the middle. Sequenced: gamma-delta T cells from blood. The sequence was collected from a pool of human donors (malaria-infected and uninfected, not separated). The chain uses TRDV1 and TRDJ1; D is unresolved. Here the CDR3 DNA reads TGTGCTCTTGGGCACATGGGTCTCGCCCAGGCGCGGGGACTCATCTTT. Its translation is CALGHMGLAQARGLIF.